This record covers a single TCR beta chain. Germline loops: CDR1 SGHNT, CDR2 YYREEE (reference sequence). V was pared by 1 base and J by 4 bases, with 2 bases of the junction left unmatched. The CDR3 is made up of 14 amino acids. TCRdb's copy holds only in-frame clones and misses some; the assay was immunoSEQ multiplex PCR. The table lists about 820,000 clones, nearly 95% of them singletons. The entry originates in a study of shared clonotypes between healthy human individuals. Cells designated naive CD8 were CD45RO-negative and were positively selected for CCR7, with terminally differentiated effector memory CD45RA+ cells excluded.

The sample comprised naive CD8+ T cells sorted from blood. The source of this sequence is a man between 25 and 39 years old in good health. The V and J genes are TRBV5-4 and TRBJ1-5, with 7 bases lining up with TRBD1. The CDR3 region is CASSLLGQNQPQHF. Here the CDR3 DNA reads TGTGCCAGCAGCTTGCTGGGACAGAATCAGCCCCAGCATTTT.